These T cell receptor beta chains were read from a single sample in a study of cytomegalovirus exposure and HLA in healthy donors. Clones were sequenced by immunoSEQ multiplex PCR, and TCRdb holds only the in-frame ones, with some missing. Here the sample spans 200,000 or so clones, 76% being singletons. The sequenced sample consisted of PBMCs. These TCRs come from a man in his late teens or twenties in good health and CMV-seronegative. Each CDR3 is given with its conserved first and last residue. Each record gives: D gene, V gene, clone size, J gene, CDR3 protein, CDR3 DNA. A D gene is named only where the DNA matches it firmly. Clone size, where shown, is once, few, many, or a class for clones that have expanded.

D: .; V: TRBV12-5; size: .; J: TRBJ2-3; CDR3: CASGSPSQRAGVTDTQYF; DNA: TGTGCTAGTGGTTCACCCTCCCAGAGGGCCGGAGTCACAGATACGCAGTATTTT
D: .; V: TRBV4-1; size: .; J: TRBJ2-7; CDR3: CASSQDQGDEQYF; DNA: TGCGCCAGCAGCCAAGATCAAGGAGACGAGCAGTACTTC
D: TRBD2; V: TRBV28; size: .; J: TRBJ2-7; CDR3: CASSLSTSGYFGEQYF; DNA: TGTGCCAGCAGTTTATCGACTAGCGGTTACTTCGGAGAGCAGTACTTC
D: .; V: TRBV6-5; size: .; J: TRBJ2-7; CDR3: CASSYRQAPYEQHF; DNA: TGTGCCAGCAGTTACCGCCAGGCCCCCTACGAGCAGCACTTC
D: TRBD1; V: TRBV9; size: .; J: TRBJ2-5; CDR3: CASSVEGTAKETQYF; DNA: TGTGCCAGCAGCGTAGAAGGGACAGCAAAAGAGACCCAGTACTTC
D: TRBD1; V: TRBV13; size: .; J: TRBJ2-5; CDR3: CASSLGQEETQYF; DNA: TGTGCCAGCAGCTTGGGACAGGAAGAGACCCAGTACTTC
D: .; V: TRBV23-1; size: .; J: TRBJ2-1; CDR3: CASSQSWRDPYNEQFF; DNA: TGCGCCAGCAGTCAATCTTGGAGGGATCCCTACAATGAGCAGTTCTTC
D: .; V: TRBV18; size: .; J: TRBJ2-5; CDR3: CASSLNRVETQYF; DNA: TGTGCCAGCTCACTAAACAGGGTGGAGACCCAGTACTTC
D: .; V: TRBV5-1; size: .; J: TRBJ1-1; CDR3: CASSEGDKNTEAFF; DNA: TGCGCCAGCAGCGAGGGAGATAAGAACACTGAAGCTTTCTTT
D: .; V: TRBV7-9; size: .; J: TRBJ2-3; CDR3: CASSVGGGSTDTQYF; DNA: TGTGCCAGCAGCGTGGGTGGGGGGAGCACAGATACGCAGTATTTT
D: .; V: TRBV4-1; size: .; J: TRBJ2-3; CDR3: CASSQEGLGHTDTQYF; DNA: TGCGCCAGCAGCCAAGAGGGGCTAGGGCACACAGATACGCAGTATTTT
D: .; V: TRBV19; size: .; J: TRBJ1-1; CDR3: CASSQGAGTEAFF; DNA: TGTGCCAGTAGCCAGGGTGCGGGGACTGAAGCTTTCTTT
D: .; V: TRBV30; size: .; J: TRBJ2-7; CDR3: CAWSQAFSYEQYF; DNA: TGTGCCTGGAGTCAAGCCTTCTCCTACGAGCAGTACTTC
D: .; V: TRBV9; size: few; J: TRBJ2-1; CDR3: CASSVVSAHLVF; DNA: TGTGCCAGCAGCGTCGTTAGCGCCCACCTGGTCTTC
D: TRBD2; V: TRBV27; size: .; J: TRBJ2-1; CDR3: CASSRGSGSEQFF; DNA: TGTGCCAGCAGCCGCGGGAGTGGAAGTGAGCAGTTCTTC
D: .; V: TRBV30; size: .; J: TRBJ2-7; CDR3: CAWSVAGAYEQYF; DNA: TGTGCCTGGAGTGTCGCAGGGGCCTACGAGCAGTACTTC
D: .; V: TRBV30; size: .; J: TRBJ1-1; CDR3: CAWSRVFF; DNA: TGTGCCTGGAGTCGGGTCTTCTTT
D: .; V: TRBV30; size: .; J: TRBJ1-3; CDR3: CAWSVARTSFWGNTIYF; DNA: TGTGCCTGGAGTGTAGCTAGAACTTCATTCTGGGGAAACACCATATATTTT
D: .; V: TRBV6-5; size: .; J: TRBJ2-6; CDR3: CASRRGVGANVLTF; DNA: TGTGCCAGCAGACGAGGTGTTGGGGCCAACGTCCTGACTTTC
D: TRBD2; V: TRBV6-6; size: few; J: TRBJ2-1; CDR3: CASIQSGTSGDEQFF; DNA: TGTGCCAGCATCCAATCCGGGACTAGCGGCGATGAGCAGTTCTTC